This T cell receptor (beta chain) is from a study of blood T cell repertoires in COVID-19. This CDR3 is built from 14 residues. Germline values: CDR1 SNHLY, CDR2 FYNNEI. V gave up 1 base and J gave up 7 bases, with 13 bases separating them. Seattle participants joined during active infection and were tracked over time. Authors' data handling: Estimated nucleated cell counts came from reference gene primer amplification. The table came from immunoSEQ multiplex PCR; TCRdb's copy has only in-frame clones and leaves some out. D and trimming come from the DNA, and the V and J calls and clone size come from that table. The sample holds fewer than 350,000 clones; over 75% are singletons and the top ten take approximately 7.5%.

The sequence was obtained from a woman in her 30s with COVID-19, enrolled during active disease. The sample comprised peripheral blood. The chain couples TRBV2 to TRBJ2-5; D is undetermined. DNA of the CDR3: TGTGCCAGCAGTGAAGGGAGCAACCTTGGGACCCAGTACTTC. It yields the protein CASSEGSNLGTQYF.